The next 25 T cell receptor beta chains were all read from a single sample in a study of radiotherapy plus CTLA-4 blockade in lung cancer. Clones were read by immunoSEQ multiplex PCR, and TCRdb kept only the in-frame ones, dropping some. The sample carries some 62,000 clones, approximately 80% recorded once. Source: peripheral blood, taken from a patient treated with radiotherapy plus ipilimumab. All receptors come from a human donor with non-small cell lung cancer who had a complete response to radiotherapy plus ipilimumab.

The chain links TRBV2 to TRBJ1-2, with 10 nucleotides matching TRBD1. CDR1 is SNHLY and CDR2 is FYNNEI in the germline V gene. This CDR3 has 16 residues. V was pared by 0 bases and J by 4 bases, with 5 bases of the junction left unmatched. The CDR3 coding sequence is TGTGCCAGCAGTGAAGCGCGGGACAGGGGACTCTATGGCTACACCTTC. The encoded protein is CASSEARDRGLYGYTF.

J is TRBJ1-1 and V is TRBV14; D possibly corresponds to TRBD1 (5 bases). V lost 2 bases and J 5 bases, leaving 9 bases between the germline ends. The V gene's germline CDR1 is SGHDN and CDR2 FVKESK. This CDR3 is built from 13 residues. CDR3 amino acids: CASSQWGMTEAFF. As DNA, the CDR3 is TGTGCCAGCAGCCAATGGGGGATGACTGAAGCTTTCTTT.

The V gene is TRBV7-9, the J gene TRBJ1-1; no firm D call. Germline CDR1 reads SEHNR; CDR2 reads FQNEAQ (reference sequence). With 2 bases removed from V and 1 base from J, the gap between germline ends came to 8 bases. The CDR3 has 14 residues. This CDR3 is CASSLSRENTEAFF. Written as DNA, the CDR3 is TGTGCCAGCAGCTTAAGTCGGGAGAACACTGAAGCTTTCTTT. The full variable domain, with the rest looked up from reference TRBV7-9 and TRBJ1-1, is DTGVSQNPRHKITKRGQNVTFRCDPISEHNRLYWYRQTLGQGPEFLTYFQNEAQLEKSRLLSDRFSAERPKGSFSTLEIQRTEQGDSAMYLCASSLSRENTEAFFGQGTRLTVV.

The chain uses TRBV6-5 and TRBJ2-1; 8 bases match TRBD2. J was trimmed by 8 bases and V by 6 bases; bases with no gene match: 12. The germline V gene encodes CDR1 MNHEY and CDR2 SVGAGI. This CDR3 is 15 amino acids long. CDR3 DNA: TGTGCCAGCAGCGCGCAGGGACTAGTTATATATGAGCAGTTCTTC. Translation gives CASSAQGLVIYEQFF.

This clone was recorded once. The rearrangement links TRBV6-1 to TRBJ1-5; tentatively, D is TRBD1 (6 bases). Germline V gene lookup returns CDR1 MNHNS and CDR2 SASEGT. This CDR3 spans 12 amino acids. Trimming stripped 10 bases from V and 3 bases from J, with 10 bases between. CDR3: CAIRQANQPQHF. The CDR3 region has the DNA TGTGCCATACGACAGGCCAATCAGCCCCAGCATTTT.

The CDR3: CAIQGPSYNSPLHF. The CDR3 nucleotides are TGTGCCATTCAGGGGCCCTCTTATAATTCACCCCTCCACTTT. The chain links TRBV7-9 to TRBJ1-6; weak D call: TRBD1 (6 bases). Trimming pared 10 bases from V and 4 bases from J, leaving 14 bases between. Per the germline V gene, CDR1 is SEHNR and CDR2 is FQNEAQ (reference sequence). The CDR3 length is 14 residues.

CDR3 coding DNA: TGTGCCAGTAGACTCTATCCGGACCGATTAAATAGCAATCAGCCCCAGCATTTT. Its protein product is CASRLYPDRLNSNQPQHF. The rearrangement uses TRBV19 and TRBJ1-5; no clear D. The CDR3 has 18 residues. The ends were cut back, 6 bases at V and 0 bases at J, with 21 bases in the middle. Per the germline V gene, CDR1 is LNHDA and CDR2 is SQIVND (reference sequence).

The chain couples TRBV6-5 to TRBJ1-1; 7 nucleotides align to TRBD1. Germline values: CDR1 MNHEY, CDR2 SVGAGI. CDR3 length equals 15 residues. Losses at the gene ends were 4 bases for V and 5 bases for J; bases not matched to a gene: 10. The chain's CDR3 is CASSLGSGGGTEAFF. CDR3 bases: TGTGCCAGCAGTTTAGGTTCAGGGGGTGGAACTGAAGCTTTCTTT.

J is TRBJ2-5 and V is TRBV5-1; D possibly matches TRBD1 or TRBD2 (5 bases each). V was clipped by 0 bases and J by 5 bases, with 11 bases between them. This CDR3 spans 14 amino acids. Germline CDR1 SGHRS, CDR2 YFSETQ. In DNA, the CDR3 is TGCGCCAGCAGCTTGGGGGACCCCAAGGAGACCCAGTACTTC. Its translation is CASSLGDPKETQYF.

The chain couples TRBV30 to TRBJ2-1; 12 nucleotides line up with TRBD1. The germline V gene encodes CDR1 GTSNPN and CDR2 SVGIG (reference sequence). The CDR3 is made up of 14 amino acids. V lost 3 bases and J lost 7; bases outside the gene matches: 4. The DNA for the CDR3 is TGTGCCTGGAGGGGACAGGGGGCGAGAAATGAGCAGTTCTTC. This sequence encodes CAWRGQGARNEQFF.

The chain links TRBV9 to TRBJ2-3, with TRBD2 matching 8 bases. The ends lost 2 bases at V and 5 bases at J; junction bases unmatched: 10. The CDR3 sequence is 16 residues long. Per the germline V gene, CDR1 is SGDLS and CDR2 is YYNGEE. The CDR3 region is CASSVRGGLDLDTQYF. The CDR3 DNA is TGTGCCAGCAGCGTTCGGGGGGGACTCGATTTAGATACGCAGTATTTT.

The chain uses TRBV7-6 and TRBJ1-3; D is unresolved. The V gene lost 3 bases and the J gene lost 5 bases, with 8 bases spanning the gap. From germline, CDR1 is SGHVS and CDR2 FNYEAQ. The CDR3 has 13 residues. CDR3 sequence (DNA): TGTGCCAGCAGCTTTGGGGATCGAAACACCATATATTTT. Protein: CASSFGDRNTIYF.

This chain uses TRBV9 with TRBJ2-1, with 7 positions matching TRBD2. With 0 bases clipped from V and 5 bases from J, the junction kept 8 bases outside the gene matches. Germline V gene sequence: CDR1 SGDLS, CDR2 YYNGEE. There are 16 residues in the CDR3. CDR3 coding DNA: TGTGCCAGCAGCGTAGCTCTGGCTAGCGGACACAATGAGCAGTTCTTC. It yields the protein CASSVALASGHNEQFF.

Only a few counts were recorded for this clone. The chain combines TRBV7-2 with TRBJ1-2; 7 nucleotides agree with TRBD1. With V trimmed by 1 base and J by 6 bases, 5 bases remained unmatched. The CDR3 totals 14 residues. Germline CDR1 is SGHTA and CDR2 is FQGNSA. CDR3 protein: CASSLGLQGDGYTF. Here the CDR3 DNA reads TGTGCCAGCAGCTTAGGCCTCCAGGGGGATGGCTACACCTTC.

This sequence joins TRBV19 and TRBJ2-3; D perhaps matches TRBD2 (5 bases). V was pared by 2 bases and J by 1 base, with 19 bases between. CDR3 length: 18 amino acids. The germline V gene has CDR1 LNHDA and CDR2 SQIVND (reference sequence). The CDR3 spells CASSISPSGFAGTDTQYF. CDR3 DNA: TGTGCCAGTAGTATATCCCCTTCGGGGTTCGCCGGCACAGATACGCAGTATTTT.

CDR3 bases: TGTGCCAGCAGCCCCCTCCCGGGGGCCTACGAGCAGTACTTC. Encoded protein: CASSPLPGAYEQYF. The V call is TRBV7-2, the J call TRBJ2-7, with D tentatively TRBD2 (6 bases). Looked up from germline, CDR1 is SGHTA and CDR2 is FQGNSA. V lost 5 bases and J 2 bases, leaving 13 bases between the germline ends. This CDR3 is 14 amino acids long.

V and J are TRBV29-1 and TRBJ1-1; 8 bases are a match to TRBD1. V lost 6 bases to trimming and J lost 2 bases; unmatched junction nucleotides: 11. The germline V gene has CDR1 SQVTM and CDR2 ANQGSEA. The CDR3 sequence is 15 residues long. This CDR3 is CSVGHGTGGNTEAFF. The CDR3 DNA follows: TGCAGCGTGGGGCACGGGACAGGAGGTAACACTGAAGCTTTCTTT.

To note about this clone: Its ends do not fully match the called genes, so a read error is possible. CDR3 loop: CAGSSRAGNQPQHF. The CDR3 DNA reads as TGTGCCGGCAGTTCCCGGGCGGGCAATCAGCCCCAGCATTTT. The chain combines TRBV28 with TRBJ1-5; D uncertain. This CDR3 has 14 amino acids. CDR1 MDHEN and CDR2 SYDVKM come from the germline V gene.

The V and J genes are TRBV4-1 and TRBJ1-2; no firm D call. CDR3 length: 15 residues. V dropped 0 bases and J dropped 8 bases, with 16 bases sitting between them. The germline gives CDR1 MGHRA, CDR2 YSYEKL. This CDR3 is CASSQDLAGLRGYTF. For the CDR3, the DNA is TGCGCCAGCAGCCAAGATCTAGCCGGCTTGAGGGGCTACACCTTC.

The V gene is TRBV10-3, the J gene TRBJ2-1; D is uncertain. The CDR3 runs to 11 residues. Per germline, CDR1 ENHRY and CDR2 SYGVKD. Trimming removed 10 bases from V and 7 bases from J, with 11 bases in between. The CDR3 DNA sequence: TGTGCCACGACGGTGGGAAATGAGCAGTTCTTC. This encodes CATTVGNEQFF.

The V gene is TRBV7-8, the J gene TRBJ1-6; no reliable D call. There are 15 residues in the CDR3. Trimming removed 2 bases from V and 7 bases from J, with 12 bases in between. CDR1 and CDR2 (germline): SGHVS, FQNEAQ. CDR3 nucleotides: TGTGCCAGCAGCTTAATGGCTGGGATGAATTCACCCCTCCACTTT. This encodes CASSLMAGMNSPLHF.

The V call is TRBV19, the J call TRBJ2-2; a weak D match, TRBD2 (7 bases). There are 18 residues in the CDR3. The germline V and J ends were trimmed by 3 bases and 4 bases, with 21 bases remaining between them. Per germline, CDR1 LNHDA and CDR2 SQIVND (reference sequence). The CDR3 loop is CASSIPRGGNGGTGELFF. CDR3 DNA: TGTGCCAGTAGTATTCCCAGGGGAGGGAATGGTGGCACCGGGGAGCTGTTTTTT.

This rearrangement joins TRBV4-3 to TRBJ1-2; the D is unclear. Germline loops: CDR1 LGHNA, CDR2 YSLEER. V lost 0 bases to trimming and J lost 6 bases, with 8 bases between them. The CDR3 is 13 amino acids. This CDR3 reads CASSQDEGDGYTF. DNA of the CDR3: TGCGCCAGCAGCCAAGATGAAGGTGATGGCTACACCTTC.

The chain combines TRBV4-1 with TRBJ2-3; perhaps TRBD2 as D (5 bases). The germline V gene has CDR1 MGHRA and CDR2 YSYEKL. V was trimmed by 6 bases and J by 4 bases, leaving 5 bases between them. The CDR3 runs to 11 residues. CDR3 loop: CASREADTQYF. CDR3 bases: TGCGCCAGCAGGGAGGCAGATACGCAGTATTTT.

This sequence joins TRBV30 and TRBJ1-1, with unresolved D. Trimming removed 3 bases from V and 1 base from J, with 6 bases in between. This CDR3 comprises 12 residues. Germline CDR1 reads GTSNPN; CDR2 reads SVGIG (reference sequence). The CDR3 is CAWRGRNTEAFF. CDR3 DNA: TGTGCCTGGAGAGGCCGGAACACTGAAGCTTTCTTT.